Listed here are 24 T cell receptor beta chains from one sample, sequenced in a study of T cells in Graves' hyperthyroidism and ophthalmopathy. RNA transcripts gave rise to amplified TCR beta CDR3 regions. Initially, a first-round RT-PCR of the TCR CDR3 employed the HTBI primer set. From the multiplex PCR reads, TCRdb called clonotypes with MiXCR, one entry per CDR3 protein. Found here are hundreds of thousands of distinct CDR3 sequences, 16% of them singletons; the top ten hold around 28%. Material: blood. These receptors were collected from a woman aged 18-29 years with Graves' ophthalmopathy.

This clonotype appeared many times. J is TRBJ1-1 and V is TRBV2; possible D gene TRBD1, 6 bases. CDR3 length: 13 residues. Trimming stripped 6 bases from V and 6 bases from J, with 14 bases between. Germline CDR1 SNHLY, CDR2 FYNNEI. The CDR3 DNA sequence: TGTGCCAGCAGATTACAACAGGGCTCTGAAGCTTTCTTT. Amino acid sequence: CASRLQQGSEAFF.

This clonotype was picked up many times. This rearrangement joins TRBV28 to TRBJ2-3, with D possibly TRBD2 on 5 matching bases. The CDR3 has 14 residues. Germline CDR1 reads MDHEN; CDR2 reads SYDVKM. Trimming removed 8 bases at V and 4 bases at J, with 16 bases between. CDR3 coding DNA: TGTGCCAGCGGTGGTCGTGGGAGCGCAGATACGCAGTATTTT. Translation gives CASGGRGSADTQYF.

This clonotype occurred many times. The CDR3 DNA follows: TGTGCCAGCTCACCACCGGGAGGGGCCCTTAGACACGAGCAGTACTTC. Translated, it gives CASSPPGGALRHEQYF. The chain carries TRBV18 and TRBJ2-7, with 7 bases matching TRBD2. This CDR3 is 16 amino acids long. The germline gives CDR1 KGHSH, CDR2 LQKENI. The V and J ends lost 0 bases and 5 bases, in that order; junction bases with no gene match: 10.

This clonotype was found many times. J is TRBJ1-2 and V is TRBV18; D is unresolved. Germline-derived CDR1 and CDR2 are KGHSH and LQKENI. The CDR3 covers 12 residues. V lost 3 bases and J 8 bases, leaving 10 bases between the germline ends. CDR3 coding DNA: TGTGCCAGCTCACCGCGCACAGAGGGCTACACCTTC. It yields the protein CASSPRTEGYTF.

This sequence joins TRBV11-1 and TRBJ2-2; D may be TRBD2 (6 bases). This CDR3 is built from 15 residues. V was cut by 2 bases and J by 4 bases, with 11 bases left in between. In germline, CDR1 is SGHAT, CDR2 FQDESV (reference sequence). DNA of the CDR3: TGTGCCAGCAGCTTATGGGGGGTAGGCACCGGGGAGCTGTTTTTT. It codes for CASSLWGVGTGELFF.

This clonotype has just a few counts. The gene calls are TRBV9 and TRBJ2-6, with 7 nucleotides matching TRBD1. The J segment lost 2 bases and the V segment lost 0 bases, leaving 5 bases of the junction unmatched. This CDR3 spans 17 amino acids. Germline CDR1 reads SGDLS; CDR2 reads YYNGEE. CDR3 loop: CASSVEAGGAGANVLTF. The CDR3 nucleotides read TGTGCCAGCAGCGTAGAGGCAGGGGGTGCTGGGGCCAACGTCCTGACTTTC.

Many counts were recorded for this clonotype. The CDR3 reads CASSQDAGYTEAFF. The CDR3 region has the DNA TGTGCCAGCAGCCAAGACGCCGGATACACTGAAGCTTTCTTT. The V and J genes are TRBV3-1 and TRBJ1-1, with D unresolved. CDR3 size: 14 residues. The V end was cut by 0 bases, the J end by 3 bases, with 8 bases between. CDR1 is LGHDT, CDR2 YNNKEL, per germline (reference sequence).

Ten or more counts support this clonotype. This rearrangement joins TRBV6-6 to TRBJ2-1; TRBD2 is a possible D gene (5 bases). CDR1 is MNHNY, CDR2 SVGAGI, per germline (reference sequence). CDR3 length: 14 amino acids. V lost 0 bases, J lost 6 bases, and 9 bases lay in between. CDR3 residues: CASSYSTTGNEQFF. In DNA, the CDR3 is TGTGCCAGCAGTTACTCGACTACGGGCAATGAGCAGTTCTTC.

This clonotype occurred many times. This rearrangement joins TRBV28 to TRBJ2-7; weak D call: TRBD1 (5 bases). V was clipped by 8 bases and J by 2 bases, with 10 bases between them. Germline V gene lookup returns CDR1 MDHEN and CDR2 SYDVKM. The CDR3 consists of 12 residues. The CDR3 loop is CASGRETYEQYF. CDR3 nucleotides: TGTGCCAGCGGCAGGGAAACCTACGAGCAGTACTTC.

This rearrangement joins TRBV9 to TRBJ1-4, with TRBD1 as a possible D gene (6 bases). Per germline, CDR1 SGDLS and CDR2 YYNGEE. This CDR3 contains 15 residues. Trimming took off 3 bases at V and 2 bases at J, with 11 bases between the two ends. CDR3 coding DNA: TGTGCCAGCAGCGAAAGGGGGTCGACTAATGAAAAACTGTTTTTT. Protein sequence: CASSERGSTNEKLFF.

The chain is built from TRBV4-3 and TRBJ2-1; 7 positions match TRBD1. The length of the CDR3 is 14 residues. Trimming at V came to 0 bases and at J to 8 bases, leaving 4 bases not matched to a gene. CDR1 and CDR2 (germline): LGHNA, YSLEER. The CDR3 sequence is CASSQEIGGDEQFF. CDR3 nucleotide sequence: TGCGCCAGCAGCCAAGAAATAGGGGGCGATGAGCAGTTCTTC.

The rearrangement links TRBV7-2 to TRBJ1-2; D uncertain. Trimming pared 3 bases from V and 3 bases from J, leaving 11 bases between. Germline V gives CDR1 SGHTA, CDR2 FQGNSA. The CDR3 is made up of 14 amino acids. DNA for the CDR3: TGTGCCAGCAGCTTGGGAGGGCTTCACTATGGCTACACCTTC. Its translation is CASSLGGLHYGYTF.

A note on this clonotype: A read error may be the cause here, since a much bigger clone is one base away. V usage is TRBV29-1 and J usage is TRBJ1-2; 11 bases fit TRBD1. The CDR3 runs 14 residues. Germline-derived CDR1 and CDR2 are SQVTM and ANQGSEA. The CDR3 DNA sequence: TGCAGCGTTCAAGGACAGGGGGCCAACTATGGCTACAACTTC. This gives the protein CSVQGQGANYGYNF.

Many counts were recorded for this clonotype. This sequence joins TRBV4-2 and TRBJ2-7, with D perhaps matching TRBD1 (8 bases). V shed 4 bases and J shed 3 bases, with 13 bases lying between them. The germline gives CDR1 LGHNA, CDR2 YNFKEQ. This CDR3 spans 14 amino acids. CDR3 bases: TGTGCCAGCAGCCCGACAGGGGACTACTACGAGCAGTACTTC. It specifies CASSPTGDYYEQYF.

The chain links TRBV2 to TRBJ1-1; a possible D gene is TRBD1 (5 bases). Germline V gene lookup returns CDR1 SNHLY and CDR2 FYNNEI. The V end lost 7 bases, the J end lost 4 bases, and 16 bases lay between the germline ends. The CDR3 covers 14 residues. In DNA form, the CDR3 reads TGTGCCAGCACTTTACTCAGGGCCAGCACTGAAGCTTTCTTT. Translation gives CASTLLRASTEAFF.

This clonotype was seen at least ten times. At one of its ends the junction is not consistent with the germline gene, which may arise from a read error. J is TRBJ2-1 and V is TRBV20-1; 11 bases match TRBD2. In germline, CDR1 is DFQATT, CDR2 SNEGSKA (reference sequence). The CDR3 has 16 residues. This CDR3 reads CSARGDSGRAYNEQFF. In DNA, the CDR3 is TGCAGTGCTAGAGGAGATAGCGGGAGGGCCTATAATGAGCAGTTCTTC.

This clonotype was detected only once. The chain is built from TRBV20-1 and TRBJ1-4; a weak D match, TRBD1 (6 bases). Trimming stripped 6 bases from V and 5 bases from J, with 13 bases between. The CDR3 is 13 residues long. Germline V gives CDR1 DFQATT, CDR2 SNEGSKA (reference sequence). CDR3 nucleotide sequence: TGCAGTGCACGGGACACCAACAATGAAAAACTGTTTTTT. Translating gives CSARDTNNEKLFF.

The chain joins TRBV6-4 to TRBJ2-1; 12 nucleotides agree with TRBD2. CDR3 length equals 16 residues. CDR1 MRHNA and CDR2 SNTAGT come from the germline V gene. J lost 6 bases, V lost 0 bases, and 3 bases had no gene match. The CDR3 protein is CASSDSSSGGANEQFF. The CDR3 nucleotides read TGTGCCAGCAGTGACTCCTCTAGCGGGGGGGCCAATGAGCAGTTCTTC.

This clonotype showed up many times. The chain links TRBV6-2 or TRBV6-3 to TRBJ2-3; 7 bases are a match to TRBD2. V dropped 7 bases and J dropped 4; count of bases not matched to a gene: 8. Germline V CDR1 and CDR2: MNHEY, SVGEGT. The CDR3 totals 14 residues. DNA of the CDR3: TGTGCCAGCAAAGCCGGGGGGAGCGCAGATACGCAGTATTTT. The encoded protein is CASKAGGSADTQYF.

This clonotype was seen a handful of times. A much larger clone sits a single nucleotide away, making a read error possible. This chain links TRBV5-1 with TRBJ2-6, with D possibly matching TRBD1 (5 bases). The CDR3 has 16 residues. The V gene lost 3 bases and the J gene lost 4 bases, with 14 bases spanning the gap. In germline, CDR1 is SGHRS, CDR2 YFSETQ. CDR3 sequence: CASSSDGATGANVLTF. The CDR3 bases are TGCGCCAGCAGCTCTGATGGGGCGACGGGGGCCAACGTCCTGACTTTC.

This sequence joins TRBV30 and TRBJ1-6; 9 nucleotides align to TRBD1. CDR1 is GTSNPN, CDR2 SVGIG, per germline (reference sequence). There are 13 residues in the CDR3. The trim removed 2 bases at V and 14 bases at J, leaving 7 bases unmatched. In DNA form, the CDR3 reads TGTGCCTGGAGTTTGGACAGGGGAATCACCCTCCACTTT. Amino acids: CAWSLDRGITLHF. Based on the CDR3 plus reference TRBV30 and TRBJ1-6, the full variable domain is SQTIHQWPATLVQPVGSPLSLECTVEGTSNPNLYWYRQAAGRGLQLLFYSVGIGQISSEVPQNLSASRPQDRQFILSSKKLLLSDSGFYLCAWSLDRGITLHFGNGTRLTVT.

For this clonotype: A much more abundant neighbour one base away suggests this may be a read error. This chain joins TRBV5-1 and TRBJ2-7; the match to TRBD2 covers 9 bases. Germline V gives CDR1 SGHRS, CDR2 YFSETQ. This CDR3 is 13 amino acids long. J was trimmed by 3 bases and V by 6 bases; bases with no gene match: 4. DNA of the CDR3: TGCGCCAGCATTTCTAGCGGGAACTACGAGCAGTACTTC. Protein product: CASISSGNYEQYF.

This clonotype was observed many times. This chain joins TRBV12-5 and TRBJ2-1; D is ambiguous. The germline V gene has CDR1 LGHNT and CDR2 FRNRAP. Deletions cut 3 bases from V and 7 bases from J, with 10 bases between. CDR3 length: 13 amino acids. CDR3 region: CASGLRLGNEQFF. CDR3 in DNA: TGTGCTAGTGGTTTACGCTTGGGAAATGAGCAGTTCTTC.

This clonotype was observed a handful of times. The chain uses TRBV5-6 and TRBJ1-5; TRBD1 agrees at 7 bases. This CDR3 spans 15 amino acids. Germline CDR1 reads SGHDT; CDR2 reads YYEEEE. V lost 4 bases and J lost 1; bases outside the gene matches: 5. CDR3 sequence: CASSHTGESNQPQHF. The CDR3 nucleotides read TGTGCCAGCAGCCATACAGGGGAGAGCAATCAGCCCCAGCATTTT.